The next 2 T cell receptor beta chains were all read from a single sample in a study of beta chain features in type 1 diabetes (dated by TCRdb to the late 2010s). The library was produced with the immunoSEQ multiplex PCR assay. The entire amount of isolated RNA was reverse transcribed using the High Capacity cDNA Reverse Transcription Kit, so the sequenced TCRB transcripts were expressed ones. In its TCRdb copy, this immuneACCESS table keeps in-frame sequences only and misses some clones. Where compared with another copy, unresolved V genes explain less than half of these, and the others have no known cause. The sample data list 360,000 or so clones, and about 19% of these were observed just once. 0.044% of the sample is held by the ten biggest clonotypes. The sequencing sample was made of naive CD4+ T cells from blood. The label giving this sample's cell subset or site can be read as: true naive CD4+ T cells. The receptors derive from a woman aged 18-30 years in good health.

This clone was seen more than once but under ten times. This CDR3 reads CSLRALGNTEAFF. The CDR3 coding sequence is TGCAGCCTCAGGGCCCTCGGGAACACTGAAGCTTTCTTT. The V gene is TRBV29-1, the J gene TRBJ1-1; tentatively, D is TRBD1 (5 bases). Per germline, CDR1 SQVTM and CDR2 ANQGSEA. The CDR3 contains 13 residues. V was pared by 8 bases and J by 1 base, with 14 bases between.

This clone turned up a few times. This chain links TRBV18 with TRBJ2-3; possibly TRBD2 for D (6 bases). This CDR3 is 14 amino acids long. Germline CDR1 reads KGHSH; CDR2 reads LQKENI. V was shortened by 0 bases and J by 6 bases, with 10 bases between the two germline ends. The DNA for the CDR3 is TGTGCCAGCTCACCACCCGGGAGCGACGATACGCAGTATTTT. Translation gives CASSPPGSDDTQYF.